A single sample is the source of the 10 T cell receptor beta chains below, sequenced in a study of shared clonotypes between healthy human individuals. TCRdb keeps only in-frame clones here, not all; method: immunoSEQ multiplex PCR. The table shows over a million clones, with around 78% occurring only once. Sequenced: memory CD4+ T cells from PBMCs. Described subset: CD45RA-negative fraction. The receptors derive from a man between 18 and 35 years old in good health. Some clones in this sample may be carry-over from other donors' samples.

This clone has more than one count but fewer than ten. The chain employs TRBV28 and TRBJ1-5; D is perhaps TRBD1 (5 bases). Between the trimmed V and J ends, which lost 4 bases and 16 bases, there was a span of 17 bases. Germline lookup yields CDR1 MDHEN and CDR2 SYDVKM. The CDR3 consists of 12 residues. Written as DNA, the CDR3 is TGTGCCAGCAGTTGGGTTGCAGGGCGAGGTCATTTT. Its translation is CASSWVAGRGHF.

This clone was counted a few times. This chain links TRBV18 with TRBJ1-1; D might be TRBD1 (6 bases). CDR1 and CDR2 (germline): KGHSH, LQKENI. This CDR3 comprises 14 residues. Trimming took 5 bases from V and 11 from J, leaving 21 bases between them. Here the CDR3 DNA reads TGTGCCAGCTCATCTGGACACAGGGAGGGGAGCGCTTTCTTT. This translates into CASSSGHREGSAFF. Supplemented by reference TRBV18 and TRBJ1-1, the full variable domain reads NAGVMQNPRHLVRRRGQEARLRCSPMKGHSHVYWYRQLPEEGLKFMVYLQKENIIDESGMPKERFSAEFPKEGPSILRIQQVVRGDSAAYFCASSSGHREGSAFFGQGTRLTVV.

The V and J genes are TRBV9 and TRBJ2-5, with 8 bases fitting TRBD2. Germline V gene data show CDR1 as SGDLS and CDR2 as YYNGEE. J was trimmed by 0 bases and V by 3 bases; bases with no gene match: 7. The CDR3 runs to 16 residues. This CDR3 is CASSASGRPDQETQYF. The CDR3 coding sequence is TGTGCCAGCAGCGCCAGCGGGAGACCCGACCAAGAGACCCAGTACTTC.

V usage is TRBV28 and J usage is TRBJ1-4, with 7 bases lining up with TRBD1. After removal of 4 bases from V and 0 bases from J, the junction contained 2 bases not matched to a gene. Per germline, CDR1 MDHEN and CDR2 SYDVKM. The CDR3 has 15 amino acids. Here the CDR3 reads CASSWGTATNEKLFF. In nucleotides, the CDR3 is TGTGCCAGCAGTTGGGGGACAGCAACTAATGAAAAACTGTTTTTT.

This clone was counted a few times. The V call is TRBV9, the J call TRBJ2-3; no definite D call. V gave up 4 bases and J gave up 2 bases, with 20 bases separating them. The CDR3 extends over 17 amino acids. Germline V gives CDR1 SGDLS, CDR2 YYNGEE. The CDR3 sequence is CASSKDPWPVSTDTQYF. Written as DNA, the CDR3 is TGTGCCAGCAGCAAAGATCCCTGGCCCGTCTCCACAGATACGCAGTATTTT.

The chain links TRBV2 to TRBJ2-7; 12 positions match TRBD1. Germline assignment: CDR1 SNHLY and CDR2 FYNNEI. CDR3 length equals 14 residues. J lost 12 bases, V lost 7 bases, and 13 bases had no gene match. The CDR3 nucleotides read TGTGCCAGCATTGAGGGGACAGGGGGCCCAGCTCCGTACTTC. This translates into CASIEGTGGPAPYF.

A single count supports this clone. The rearrangement joins TRBV25-1 to TRBJ1-6; D not certain. Germline CDR1 is MGHDK and CDR2 is SYGVNS. V was trimmed by 3 bases and J by 5 bases, leaving 2 bases between them. The CDR3 spans 12 residues. The CDR3 DNA sequence: TGTGCCAGCAGTGATGATAATTCACCCCTCCACTTT. Its protein product is CASSDDNSPLHF. The entire variable domain, with the rest obtained from reference TRBV25-1 and TRBJ1-6, is as follows: EADIYQTPRYLVIGTGKKITLECSQTMGHDKMYWYQQDPGMELHLIHYSYGVNSTEKGDLSSESTVSRIRTEHFPLTLESARPSHTSQYLCASSDDNSPLHFGNGTRLTVT.

This clone was seen only once. The chain links TRBV14 to TRBJ1-4; D may be TRBD1 (6 bases). With 3 bases removed from V and 3 bases from J, the gap between germline ends came to 20 bases. The CDR3 loop spans 18 amino acids. The V gene's germline CDR1 is SGHDN and CDR2 FVKESK. CDR3 bases: TGTGCCAGCAGCCATGCCGCCAGGTTGGGGGCAGCTAATGAAAAACTGTTTTTT. This translates into CASSHAARLGAANEKLFF.

This chain joins TRBV7-6 and TRBJ1-1, with 9 bases matching TRBD1. This CDR3 contains 14 residues. Per germline, CDR1 SGHVS and CDR2 FNYEAQ. Unmatched junction bases numbered 8, after V lost 4 bases and J lost 8 bases. This chain's CDR3 is CASSSTPGQGEAFF. The CDR3 DNA is TGTGCCAGCAGCTCCACACCGGGACAGGGAGAAGCTTTCTTT.

The chain's CDR3 is CASSPRSYNEQFF. The CDR3 DNA follows: TGTGCCAGCAGCCCCCGCTCCTACAATGAGCAGTTCTTC. This rearrangement joins TRBV7-8 to TRBJ2-1; D call uncertain. The CDR3 extends over 13 amino acids. Per germline, CDR1 SGHVS and CDR2 FQNEAQ. Trimming cost V 5 bases and J 0 bases, with 5 bases left between them.